The clone carrying this T cell receptor beta chain was seen a few times. The sample belongs to a study of T cells after yellow fever vaccination. TCRdb processed the 5' RACE reads anew with MiXCR; each CDR3 protein has one entry. Here the sample spans 100,000 to 150,000 distinct CDR3 sequences, about 8.4% being singletons. The J segment lost 3 bases and the V segment lost 5 bases, leaving 7 bases of the junction unmatched. The CDR3 spans 16 residues. Germline V gives CDR1 MNHEY, CDR2 SMNVEV (reference sequence). The sequences come from CD8+ T cells sorted from PBMCs, collected on the day of the yellow fever booster vaccination. The chain links TRBV27 to TRBJ2-2, with 9 positions matching TRBD1. The TCR was taken from a man between 18 and 35 years old who received the YFV17D yellow fever vaccine. CDR3 residues: CASSVYRGPYTGELFF. CDR3 in DNA: TGTGCCAGCAGTGTATACAGGGGGCCGTACACCGGGGAGCTGTTTTTT.